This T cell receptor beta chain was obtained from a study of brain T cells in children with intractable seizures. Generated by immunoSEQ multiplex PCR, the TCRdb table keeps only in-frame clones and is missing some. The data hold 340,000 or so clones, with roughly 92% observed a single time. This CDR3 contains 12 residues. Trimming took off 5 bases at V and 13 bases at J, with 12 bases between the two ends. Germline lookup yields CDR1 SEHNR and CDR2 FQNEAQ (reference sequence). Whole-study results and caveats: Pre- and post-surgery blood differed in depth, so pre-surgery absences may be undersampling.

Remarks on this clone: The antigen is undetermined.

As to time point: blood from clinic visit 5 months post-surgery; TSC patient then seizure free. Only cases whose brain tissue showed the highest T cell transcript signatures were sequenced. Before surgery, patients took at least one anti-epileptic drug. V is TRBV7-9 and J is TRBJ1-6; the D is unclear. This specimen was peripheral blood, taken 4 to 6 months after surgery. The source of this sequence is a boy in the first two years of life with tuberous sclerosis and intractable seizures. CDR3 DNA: TGTGCCAGCAGCCCTGAGTTCCTCCCCCTCCACTTT. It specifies CASSPEFLPLHF.